This TCR beta chain was identified during a study of CD8 T cells in ankylosing spondylitis. Germline CDR1 SGHVS, CDR2 FQNEAQ. The CDR3 contains 18 residues. The V end lost 5 bases, the J end lost 2 bases, and 21 bases lay between the germline ends. Construction of TCR beta libraries was performed using quantitative 5'-RACE with molecular barcodes. TCRdb re-analysed the 5' RACE reads in MiXCR, keeping a single row per CDR3 protein. This table holds just over 350,000 distinct CDR3 sequences, 20% found once. Findings of the study overall: Ankylosing spondylitis blood appeared to be characterized by a TCR beta motif of under ten highly homologous variants. Disease-linked clones were found to be CD8+ and relatively rare in peripheral blood. Researchers reportedly found disease-linked clones significantly enriched in matched ankylosing spondylitis synovial fluid.

For this clonotype: The antigen is unknown.

The specimen was blood, either unsorted or a sorted T cell fraction (not recorded which). The chain links TRBV7-8 to TRBJ2-2; no firm D call. The sequence was collected from a male donor with ankylosing spondylitis or in good health (not recorded which). Written as DNA, the CDR3 is TGTGCCAGCAGCCCGTCATCGCTAGGGCCAGTTAACACCGGGGAGCTGTTTTTT. Protein: CASSPSSLGPVNTGELFF.